This T cell receptor beta chain appears in the sequencing data of a study of blood T cell repertoires in COVID-19. As for the study in general: From the United States, Italy and Spain came samples of acute and convalescent COVID-19. Nucleic acid was either cDNA or gDNA, and it came from T cells, B-cell-depleted T cells, or PBMCs.

Original processing methods: Reference gene primer amplification gave estimated nucleated cell counts. TCRdb keeps only in-frame clones here, not all; method: immunoSEQ multiplex PCR. That table gives V, J and clone size, and the DNA gave D and trimming. The sample lists 70,000 or so clones, over 70% occurring once. CDR1 is SGHRS, CDR2 YFSETQ, per germline. V shed 6 bases, J shed 2 bases, and the junction held 10 bases outside the gene matches. The CDR3 is made up of 15 amino acids. This clone has just one count. The clonotype originates from an older man with acute or convalescent COVID-19. Sequenced sample: peripheral blood. The V gene is TRBV5-1, the J gene TRBJ2-5; 7 nucleotides agree with TRBD1. For the CDR3, the DNA is TGCGCCAGCAAATTGGCCGGGACAGAACAAGAGACCCAGTACTTC. This sequence encodes CASKLAGTEQETQYF.